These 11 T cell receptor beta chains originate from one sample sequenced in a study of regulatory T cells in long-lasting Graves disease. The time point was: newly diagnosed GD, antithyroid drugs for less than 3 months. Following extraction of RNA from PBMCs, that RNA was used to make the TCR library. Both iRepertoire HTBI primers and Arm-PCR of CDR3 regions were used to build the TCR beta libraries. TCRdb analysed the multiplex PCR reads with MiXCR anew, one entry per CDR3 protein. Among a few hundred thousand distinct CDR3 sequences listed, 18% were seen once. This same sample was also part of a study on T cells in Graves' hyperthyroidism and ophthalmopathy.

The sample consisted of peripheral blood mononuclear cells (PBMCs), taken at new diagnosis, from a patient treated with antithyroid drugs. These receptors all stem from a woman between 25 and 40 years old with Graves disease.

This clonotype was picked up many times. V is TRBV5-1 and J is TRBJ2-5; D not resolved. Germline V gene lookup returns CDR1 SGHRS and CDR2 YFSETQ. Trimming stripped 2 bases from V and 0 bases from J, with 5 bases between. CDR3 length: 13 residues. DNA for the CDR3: TGCGCCAGCAGCTTAGGGTACCAAGAGACCCAGTACTTC. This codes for CASSLGYQETQYF. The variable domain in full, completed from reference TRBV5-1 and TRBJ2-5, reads KAGVTQTPRYLIKTRGQQVTLSCSPISGHRSVSWYQQTPGQGLQFLFEYFSETQRNKGNFPGRFSGRQFSNSRSEMNVSTLELGDSALYLCASSLGYQETQYFGPGTRLLVL.

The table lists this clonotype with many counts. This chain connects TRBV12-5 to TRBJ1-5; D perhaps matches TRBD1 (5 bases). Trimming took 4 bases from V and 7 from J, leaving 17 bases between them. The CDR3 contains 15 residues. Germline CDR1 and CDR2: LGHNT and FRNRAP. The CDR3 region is CASGSSGMGGQPQHF. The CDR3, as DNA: TGTGCTAGTGGTTCCTCAGGGATGGGTGGGCAGCCCCAGCATTTT.

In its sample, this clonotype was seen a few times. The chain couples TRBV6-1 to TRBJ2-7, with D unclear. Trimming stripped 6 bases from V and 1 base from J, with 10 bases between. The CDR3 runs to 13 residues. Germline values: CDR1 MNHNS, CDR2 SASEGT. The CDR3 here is CASRYDGSYEQYF. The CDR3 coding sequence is TGTGCCAGCAGATATGACGGATCCTACGAGCAGTACTTC.

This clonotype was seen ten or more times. The CDR3 spells CASSRDRAVAFF. The CDR3, as DNA: TGTGCCAGCAGCCGGGACAGGGCTGTGGCTTTCTTT. The chain recombines TRBV6-1 with TRBJ1-1; 9 bases are a match to TRBD1. This CDR3 has 12 amino acids. The J segment lost 11 bases and the V segment lost 6 bases, leaving 7 bases of the junction unmatched. CDR1 and CDR2 (germline): MNHNS, SASEGT.

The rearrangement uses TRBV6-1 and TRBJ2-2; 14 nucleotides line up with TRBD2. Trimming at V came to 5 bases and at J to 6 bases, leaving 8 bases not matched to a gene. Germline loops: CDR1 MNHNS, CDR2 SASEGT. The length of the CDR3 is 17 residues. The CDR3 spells CASSNRLAGGLAGELFF. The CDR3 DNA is TGTGCCAGCAGTAACCGACTAGCGGGGGGGCTTGCCGGGGAGCTGTTTTTT.

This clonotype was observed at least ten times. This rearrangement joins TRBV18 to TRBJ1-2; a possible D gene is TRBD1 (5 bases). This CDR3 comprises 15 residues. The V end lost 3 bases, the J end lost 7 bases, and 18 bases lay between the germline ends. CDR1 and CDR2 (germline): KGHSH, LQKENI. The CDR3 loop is CASSPRQSPYFGYTF. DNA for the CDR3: TGTGCCAGCTCACCCAGACAGAGCCCCTATTTTGGCTACACCTTC.

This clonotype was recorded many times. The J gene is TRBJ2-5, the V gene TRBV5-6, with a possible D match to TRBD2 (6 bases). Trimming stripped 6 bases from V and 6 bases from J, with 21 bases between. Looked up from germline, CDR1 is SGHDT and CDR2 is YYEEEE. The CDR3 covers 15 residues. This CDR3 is CASTDGLWGGKTQYF. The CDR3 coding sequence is TGTGCCAGCACCGACGGTCTGTGGGGCGGGAAGACCCAGTACTTC. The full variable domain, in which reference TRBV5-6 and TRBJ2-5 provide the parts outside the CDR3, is DAGVTQSPTHLIKTRGQQVTLRCSPKSGHDTVSWYQQALGQGPQFIFQYYEEEERQRGNFPDRFSGHQFPNYSSELNVNALLLGDSALYLCASTDGLWGGKTQYFGPGTRLLVL.

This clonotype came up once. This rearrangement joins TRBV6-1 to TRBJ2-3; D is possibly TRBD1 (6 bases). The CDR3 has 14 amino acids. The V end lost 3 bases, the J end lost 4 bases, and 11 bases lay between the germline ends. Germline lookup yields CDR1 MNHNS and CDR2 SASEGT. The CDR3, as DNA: TGTGCCAGCAGTGATCCCGGGACACCAGATACGCAGTATTTT. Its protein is CASSDPGTPDTQYF.

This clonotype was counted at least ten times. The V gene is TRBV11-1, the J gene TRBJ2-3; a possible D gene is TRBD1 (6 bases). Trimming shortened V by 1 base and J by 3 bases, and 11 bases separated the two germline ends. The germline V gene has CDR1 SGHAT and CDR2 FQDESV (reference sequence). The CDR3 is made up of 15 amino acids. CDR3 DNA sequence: TGTGCCAGCAGCTTAGGATTCAGGGGAACAGATACGCAGTATTTT. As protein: CASSLGFRGTDTQYF.

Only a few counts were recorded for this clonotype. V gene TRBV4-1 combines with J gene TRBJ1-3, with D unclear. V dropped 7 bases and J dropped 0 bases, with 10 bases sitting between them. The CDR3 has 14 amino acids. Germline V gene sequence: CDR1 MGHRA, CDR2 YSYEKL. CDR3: CASNPLVSGNTIYF. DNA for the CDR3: TGCGCCAGCAACCCTCTCGTCTCTGGAAACACCATATATTTT.

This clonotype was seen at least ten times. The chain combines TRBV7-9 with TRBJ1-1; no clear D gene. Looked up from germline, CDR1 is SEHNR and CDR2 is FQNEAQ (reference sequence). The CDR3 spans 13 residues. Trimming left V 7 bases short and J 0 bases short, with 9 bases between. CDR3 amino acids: CASILALNTEAFF. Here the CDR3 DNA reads TGTGCCAGCATCCTAGCCTTGAACACTGAAGCTTTCTTT.